A single count supports the clone carrying this T cell receptor (beta chain). Antigen unknown. The conserved phenylalanine or tryptophan is not found at the CDR3 terminus, so this likely reflects a read error. Unique molecular identifiers were used to barcode this TCRbeta library. Each CDR3 protein is one row after TCRdb ran MiXCR on the PCR reads. Counted here are about a million distinct CDR3 sequences, roughly 29% occurring once; the ten biggest clones make up roughly 31%. This sample was included in a study of T-cell reconstitution after alpha-beta-depleted transplantation in children. General study findings and limits: Several hundred expanded graft clones reportedly were the source of alpha-beta T cells about two months after transplant. When one year had passed after transplant, most T-cell counts and diversity came from newly produced T cells.

Trimming removed 1 base from V and 5 bases from J, with 9 bases in between. CDR1 and CDR2 (germline): DFQATT, SNEGSKA (reference sequence). The CDR3 has 13 amino acids. This TCR was recovered from a boy younger than two who had a stem cell transplant for SCID, so the T cells may come from the graft donor. Sequencing was performed on PBMCs, mostly from graft donor cells, taken 360 days after TCRalphabeta/CD19-depleted stem cell transplant. This rearrangement joins TRBV20-1 to TRBJ1-5; D might be TRBD1 (5 bases). CDR3 sequence: CSARGQSYQPQHC. The DNA of the CDR3 is TGCAGTGCTAGAGGACAGTCCTATCAGCCCCAGCATTGT.